This entry concerns a single T cell receptor beta chain. TCRdb's table, derived via immunoSEQ multiplex PCR, lists solely in-frame clones and lacks some. This table has tens of thousands of clones, 80% to 90% appearing once. These data are taken from a study of blood T cell repertoires in COVID-19. Across the study: Acute and convalescent COVID-19 specimens originated in the United States, Italy and Spain.

Germline CDR1 reads LGHNT; CDR2 reads FRNRAP. The V segment lost 4 bases and the J segment 11 bases; nucleotides outside the gene matches: 16. The CDR3 extends over 15 amino acids. This TCR was recovered from a young man with active or convalescent COVID-19. Sequenced sample: peripheral blood. The chain has TRBV12-5 and TRBJ1-1, with 7 bases identical to TRBD1. CDR3 bases: TGTGCTAGTGGTTCAGCCACAGGGGATCGACGAGTGGCTTTCTTT. This encodes CASGSATGDRRVAFF. Full variable domain (remainder filled in from reference TRBV12-5 and TRBJ1-1): DARVTQTPRHKVTEMGQEVTMRCQPILGHNTVFWYRQTMMQGLELLAYFRNRAPLDDSGMPKDRFSAEMPDATLATLKIQPSEPRDSAVYFCASGSATGDRRVAFFGQGTRLTVV.